This TCR beta chain was sequenced for a study of CD8 T cells in Susac syndrome (dated by TCRdb to between 2018 and 2021). For context, the study as a whole: The study used repertoire sequencing to test whether antigen drove CD8+ T cell activation and differentiation in Susac syndrome. Clonality of the CD8+ T cell repertoire was compared between roughly 13 healthy donors, some 14 Susac syndrome patients and around 15 multiple sclerosis patients. Study-level results and caveats: The number of individuals in the TCR sequencing and HLA analysis was acknowledged as relatively small.

RNA was extracted with the RNeasy kit and 0.5 to 1 ug was reverse transcribed using random hexamers. The immunoSEQ multiplex PCR assay, which covers 54 Vbeta and 13 Jbeta segments, was used to amplify TCR beta CDR3 regions. To correct PCR amplification bias, a synthetic template baseline was used for both primer optimization and computational correction. Per the original workflow: Reads were assigned to V, D and J genes according to IMGT and analyzed in immunoSEQ Analyzer, with only productive sequences retained. Clonality was computed as one minus Shannon entropy normalized by log2 of the number of productive unique sequences. For each patient and control, public and private clones were evaluated among the 100 most prevalent clones. Susac-specific clones were defined as absent from healthy and MS cohorts, about 1,100 published viral clones and other ImmuneACCESS disease sequences. TCRdb handled the public reads itself, with Q25 trimming in fastp and clone calling in MiXCR, and kept productive beta chains. Identical CDR3 protein sequences are pooled into one entry, listed with their most common genes and DNA. The V and J calls, along with clone size, are taken from TCRdb and not from the paper's own processing. The sample table records about 300,000 distinct CDR3 sequences; 85% of these occur just once. The top ten constitute 0.2% to 0.25% of the sample.

Peripheral blood CD8+ and CD4+ T cells from healthy donors, Susac syndrome patients and multiple sclerosis patients were profiled by high-throughput TCR beta sequencing. Treatment-naive patients with stable or active relapsing-remitting disease fulfilling revised McDonald criteria were used as multiple sclerosis controls. Bulk CD8+ and CD4+ T cells were purified magnetically by negative isolation, whereas CD8+ TEMRA cells were enriched by FACS. Blood was collected in EDTA tubes and processed within 24 hours, with PBMCs isolated through density gradient centrifugation. PBMCs intended for TCR sequencing were cryopreserved in liquid nitrogen and were subsequently thawed in a 37 degrees C water bath. A purity of at least 90% was achieved for sorted or isolated CD4+, CD8+ and CD8+ TEMRA cells. Of note for this clonotype: What antigen it recognizes has not been identified. Within one base of it there is no much larger clone, and no base qualities were kept.

The CDR3 runs 15 amino acids, cysteine and phenylalanine included. Only the CDR3 DNA is retained, 45 bases long and in frame from the first base. Looking up the germline V gene yields CDR1 SGHTA and CDR2 FQGNSA. Relative to germline, V is missing 4 bases and J is missing 7 bases, with 10 bases of the junction outside any gene match. The source is a human donor with multiple sclerosis. The sample taken for sequencing was CD8+ T cells from PBMCs. The chain was built from TRBV7-2 and TRBJ1-5, with TRBD1 matching 7 junction bases. Here the CDR3 is given as CASSSFPGGKQPQHF. The DNA sequence follows: TGTGCCAGCAGCTCCTTCCCAGGGGGGAAACAGCCCCAGCATTTT.